This is a list of T cell receptor beta chains from one sample in a study of radiotherapy plus CTLA-4 blockade in lung cancer. Sequencing used immunoSEQ multiplex PCR; TCRdb keeps in-frame clones, though not all of them. Found here are some 43,000 clones, around 83% of them singletons; the top ten hold 2.5% to 4%. The starting material was peripheral blood, obtained from a patient treated with radiotherapy plus ipilimumab. The source is a human donor with non-small cell lung cancer who had stable disease on radiotherapy plus ipilimumab. Both conserved end residues are part of each CDR3.

J,length,V,CDR3
TRBJ1-2,14,TRBV30,CAWSPLQGAQGYTF
TRBJ2-1,15,TRBV19,CASSLQGGRYNEQFF
NA,14,TRBV6-1,CASRQTSGFYEQYF
TRBJ2-2,16,TRBV5-1,CASSLVPSGSSGELFF
TRBJ2-1,12,TRBV11-2,CASSALGNEQFF
TRBJ1-2,16,TRBV28,CASSLSGQGVGYGYTF
TRBJ1-6,12,TRBV27,CASSLQGSPLHF
TRBJ1-5,13,TRBV28,CASSHGINQPQHF
TRBJ2-5,14,TRBV7-2,CASSLVGQGETQYF
TRBJ2-5,16,TRBV25-1,CASSGLDNIFSETQYF
TRBJ2-7,14,TRBV6-5,CASSPRTSRLEQYF
TRBJ1-2,13,TRBV5-6,CASSPTGNYGYTF
TRBJ2-1,13,TRBV6-5,CASSRDRGNEQFF
TRBJ2-1,16,TRBV9,CASSKSRTSGSNEQFF
TRBJ1-3,14,TRBV4-3,CASSQVALGNTIYF
TRBJ1-2,14,TRBV14,CASSQVRSVGGYTF
TRBJ2-5,14,TRBV5-4,CASSYSGTKETQYF
TRBJ2-7,12,TRBV7-9,CASGGGGMEQYF
NA,15,TRBV7-6,CASSLAPGSSYEQYF
TRBJ2-3,18,TRBV19,CASSRTIQGALGTDTQYF
TRBJ1-1,13,TRBV19,CASSGTQNTEAFF
TRBJ2-7,16,TRBV5-1,CASSFRLAGGGYEQYF
TRBJ2-7,17,TRBV7-6,CASSPIVGQGRGSEQYF
TRBJ2-1,14,TRBV28,CASSLWREIFEQFF
TRBJ2-5,15,TRBV11-2,CASSLRLEGQETQYF
TRBJ2-3,14,TRBV19,CAARSATSTDTQYF
TRBJ2-5,13,TRBV11-3,CASSLSSQETQYF
TRBJ1-1,14,TRBV9,CASSVVTANTEAFF
TRBJ2-5,15,TRBV5-4,CASSFNGQGIETQYF
TRBJ2-7,15,TRBV5-1,CASRTNSGSQYEQYF
TRBJ2-6,17,TRBV10-2,CASSDLAGVSGANVLTF
TRBJ2-1,14,TRBV29-1,CSVERETSYNEQFF
TRBJ1-2,14,TRBV4-2,CASSQETGGHGYTF
TRBJ2-1,12,TRBV5-1,CASSLSLNEQFF
TRBJ1-2,14,TRBV13,CASSPRQGFYGYTF
TRBJ1-1,14,TRBV5-6,CASSLGHRNTEAFF
TRBJ2-7,15,TRBV28,CASSLQAGLGYEQYF
TRBJ2-1,15,TRBV5-4,CASTSTGATYNEQFF
TRBJ2-3,17,TRBV7-9,CASSLARYGLGGDTQYF
TRBJ1-5,12,TRBV19,CASRSYNQPQHF
TRBJ1-5,16,TRBV19,CASSTPFRREEQPQHF
TRBJ1-1,14,TRBV11-3,CASSSSQGGTEAFF
TRBJ2-7,16,TRBV21-1,CASGKDKRRSAYEQYF
TRBJ2-3,15,TRBV5-1,CASSFGQGEADTQYF
TRBJ2-2,14,TRBV11-2,CASRPDSVIGELFF